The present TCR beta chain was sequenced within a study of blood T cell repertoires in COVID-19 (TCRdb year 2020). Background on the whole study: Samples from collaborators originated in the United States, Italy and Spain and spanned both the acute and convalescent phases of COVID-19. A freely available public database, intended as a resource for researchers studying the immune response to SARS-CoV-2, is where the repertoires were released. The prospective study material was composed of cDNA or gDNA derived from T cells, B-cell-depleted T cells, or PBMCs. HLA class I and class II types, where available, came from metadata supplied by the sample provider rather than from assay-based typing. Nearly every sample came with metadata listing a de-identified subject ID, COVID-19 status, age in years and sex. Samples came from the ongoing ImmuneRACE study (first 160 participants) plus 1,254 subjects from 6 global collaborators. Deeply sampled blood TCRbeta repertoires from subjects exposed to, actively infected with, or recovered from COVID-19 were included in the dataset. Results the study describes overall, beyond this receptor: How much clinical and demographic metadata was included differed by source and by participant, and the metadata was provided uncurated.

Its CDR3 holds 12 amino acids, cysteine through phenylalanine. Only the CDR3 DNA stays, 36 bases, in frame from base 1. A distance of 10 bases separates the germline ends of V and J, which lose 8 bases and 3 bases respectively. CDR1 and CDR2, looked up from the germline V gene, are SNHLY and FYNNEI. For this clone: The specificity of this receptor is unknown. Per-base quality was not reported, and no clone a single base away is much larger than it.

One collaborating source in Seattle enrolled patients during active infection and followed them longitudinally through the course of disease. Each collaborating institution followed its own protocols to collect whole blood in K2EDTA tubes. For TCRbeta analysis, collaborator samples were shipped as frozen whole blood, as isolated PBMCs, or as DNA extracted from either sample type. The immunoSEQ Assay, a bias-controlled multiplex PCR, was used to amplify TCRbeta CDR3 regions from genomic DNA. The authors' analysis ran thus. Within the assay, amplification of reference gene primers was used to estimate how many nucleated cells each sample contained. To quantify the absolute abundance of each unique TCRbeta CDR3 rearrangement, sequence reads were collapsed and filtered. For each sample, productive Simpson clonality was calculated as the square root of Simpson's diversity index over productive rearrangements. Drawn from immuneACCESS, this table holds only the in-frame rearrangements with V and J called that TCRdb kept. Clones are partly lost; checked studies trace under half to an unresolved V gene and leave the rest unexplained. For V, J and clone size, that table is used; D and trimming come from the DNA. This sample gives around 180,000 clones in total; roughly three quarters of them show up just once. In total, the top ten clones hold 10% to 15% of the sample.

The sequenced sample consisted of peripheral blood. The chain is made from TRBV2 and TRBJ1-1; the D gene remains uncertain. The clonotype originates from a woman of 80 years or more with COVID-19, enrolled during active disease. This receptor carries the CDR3 CASGQAYTEAFF. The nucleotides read TGTGCCAGCGGCCAGGCGTACACTGAAGCTTTCTTT.